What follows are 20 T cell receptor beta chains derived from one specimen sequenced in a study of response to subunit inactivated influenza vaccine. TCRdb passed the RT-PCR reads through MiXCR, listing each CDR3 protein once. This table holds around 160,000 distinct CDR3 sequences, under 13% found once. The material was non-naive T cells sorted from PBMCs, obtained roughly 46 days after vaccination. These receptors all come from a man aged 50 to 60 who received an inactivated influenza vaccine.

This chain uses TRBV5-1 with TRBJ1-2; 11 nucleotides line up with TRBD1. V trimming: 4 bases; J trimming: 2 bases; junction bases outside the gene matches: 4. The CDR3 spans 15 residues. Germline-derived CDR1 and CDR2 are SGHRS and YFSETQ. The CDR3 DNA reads TGCGCCAGCAGCCAGGGACAGGGGGTGAACTATGGCTACACCTTC. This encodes CASSQGQGVNYGYTF.

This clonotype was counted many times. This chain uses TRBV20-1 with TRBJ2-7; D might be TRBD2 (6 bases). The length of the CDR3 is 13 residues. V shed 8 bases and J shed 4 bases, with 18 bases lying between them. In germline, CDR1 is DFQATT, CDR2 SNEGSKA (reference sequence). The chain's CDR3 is CSFSSGTLYEQYF. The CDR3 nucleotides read TGCAGTTTTTCCTCCGGGACTTTATACGAGCAGTACTTC.

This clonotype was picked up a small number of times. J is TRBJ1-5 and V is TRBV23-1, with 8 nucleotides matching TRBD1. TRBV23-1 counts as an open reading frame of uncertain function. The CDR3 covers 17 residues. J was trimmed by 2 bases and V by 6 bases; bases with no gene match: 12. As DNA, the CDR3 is TGCGCCAGCAGCCCGTGGACAGGGAGTAAAGGCAATCAGCCCCAGCATTTT. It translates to CASSPWTGSKGNQPQHF.

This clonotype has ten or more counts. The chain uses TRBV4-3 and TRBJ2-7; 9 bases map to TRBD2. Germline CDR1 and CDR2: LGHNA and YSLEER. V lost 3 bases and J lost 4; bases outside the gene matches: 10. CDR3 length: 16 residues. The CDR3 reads CASSQGLSGSGYEQYF. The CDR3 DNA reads TGCGCCAGCAGCCAGGGCCTTAGCGGGAGCGGATACGAGCAGTACTTC.

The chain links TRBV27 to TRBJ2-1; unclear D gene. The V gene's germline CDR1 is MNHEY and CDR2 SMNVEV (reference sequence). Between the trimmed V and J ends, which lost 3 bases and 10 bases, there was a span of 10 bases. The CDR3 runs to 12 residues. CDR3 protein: CASSFRLPEQFF. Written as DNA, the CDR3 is TGTGCCAGCAGTTTTCGACTGCCCGAGCAGTTCTTC.

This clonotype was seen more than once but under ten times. CDR3 DNA sequence: TGTGCCACCAGTGCGGCGGGGAGGGTTACCGGGGAGCTGTTTTTT. Encoded protein: CATSAAGRVTGELFF. The rearrangement joins TRBV24-1 to TRBJ2-2, with 7 nucleotides matching TRBD2. The CDR3 length is 15 residues. The germline V gene has CDR1 KGHDR and CDR2 SFDVKD. V lost 5 bases to trimming and J lost 5 bases; unmatched junction nucleotides: 7.

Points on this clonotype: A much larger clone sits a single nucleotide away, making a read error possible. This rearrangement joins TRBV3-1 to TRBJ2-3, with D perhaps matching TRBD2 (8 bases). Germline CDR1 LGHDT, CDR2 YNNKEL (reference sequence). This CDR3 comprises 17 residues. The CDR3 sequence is CACRGTRGSSPTDTQYF. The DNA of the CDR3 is TGTGCCTGCAGGGGGACTAGGGGGAGCTCCCCCACAGATACGCAGTATTTT.

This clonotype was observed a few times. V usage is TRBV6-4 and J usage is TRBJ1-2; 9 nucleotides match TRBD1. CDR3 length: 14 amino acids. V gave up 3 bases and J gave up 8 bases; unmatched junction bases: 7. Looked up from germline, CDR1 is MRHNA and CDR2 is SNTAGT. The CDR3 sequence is CASSESGTGYGYTF. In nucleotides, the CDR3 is TGTGCCAGCAGTGAATCTGGGACAGGGTACGGCTACACCTTC.

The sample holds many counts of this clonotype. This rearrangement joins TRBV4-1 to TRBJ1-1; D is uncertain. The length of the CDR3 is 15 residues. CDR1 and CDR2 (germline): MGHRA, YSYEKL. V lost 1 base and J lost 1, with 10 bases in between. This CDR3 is CASSQGLTPNTEAFF. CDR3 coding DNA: TGCGCCAGCAGCCAAGGCCTGACACCGAACACTGAAGCTTTCTTT.

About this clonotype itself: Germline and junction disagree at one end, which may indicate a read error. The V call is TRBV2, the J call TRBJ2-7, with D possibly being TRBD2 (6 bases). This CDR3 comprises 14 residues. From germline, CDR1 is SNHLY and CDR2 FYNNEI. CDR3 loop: CASSSGTGAYGQYF. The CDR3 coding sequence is TGTGCCAGCAGTTCCGGGACTGGAGCCTACGGGCAGTACTTC.

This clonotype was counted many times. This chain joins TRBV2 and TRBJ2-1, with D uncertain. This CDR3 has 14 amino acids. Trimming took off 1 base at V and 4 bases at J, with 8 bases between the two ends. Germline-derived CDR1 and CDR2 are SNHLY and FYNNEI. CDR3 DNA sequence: TGTGCCAGCAGTGAAGGCCAGACGTACAATGAGCAGTTCTTC. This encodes CASSEGQTYNEQFF.

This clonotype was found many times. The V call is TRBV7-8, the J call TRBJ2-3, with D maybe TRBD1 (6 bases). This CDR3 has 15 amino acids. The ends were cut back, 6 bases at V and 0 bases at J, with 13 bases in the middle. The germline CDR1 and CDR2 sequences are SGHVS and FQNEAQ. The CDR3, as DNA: TGTGCCAGCAGTCCCACAGGGAGAAGCACAGATACGCAGTATTTT. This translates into CASSPTGRSTDTQYF. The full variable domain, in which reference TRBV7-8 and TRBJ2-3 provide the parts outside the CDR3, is GAGVSQSPRYKVAKRGQDVALRCDPISGHVSLFWYQQALGQGPEFLTYFQNEAQLDKSGLPSDRFFAERPEGSVSTLKIQRTQQEDSAVYLCASSPTGRSTDTQYFGPGTRLTVL.

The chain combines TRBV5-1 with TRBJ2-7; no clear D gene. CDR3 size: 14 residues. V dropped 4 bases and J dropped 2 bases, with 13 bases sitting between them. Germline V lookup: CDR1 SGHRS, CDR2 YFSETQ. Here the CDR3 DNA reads TGCGCCAGCAGCCCCAATGTGCCACCCTACGAGCAGTACTTC. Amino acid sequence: CASSPNVPPYEQYF.

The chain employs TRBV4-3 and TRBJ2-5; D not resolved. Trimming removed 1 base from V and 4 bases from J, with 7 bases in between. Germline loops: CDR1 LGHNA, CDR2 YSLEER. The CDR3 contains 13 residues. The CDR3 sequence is CASSQAEGETQYF. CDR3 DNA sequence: TGCGCCAGCAGCCAAGCTGAAGGAGAGACCCAGTACTTC.

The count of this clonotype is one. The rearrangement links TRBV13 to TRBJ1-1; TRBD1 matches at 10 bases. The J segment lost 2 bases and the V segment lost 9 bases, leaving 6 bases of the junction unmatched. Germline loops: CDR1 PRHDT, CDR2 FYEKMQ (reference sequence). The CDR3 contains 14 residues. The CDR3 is CASSGTGENTEAFF. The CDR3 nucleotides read TGTGCCAGTTCCGGGACAGGGGAAAACACTGAAGCTTTCTTT.

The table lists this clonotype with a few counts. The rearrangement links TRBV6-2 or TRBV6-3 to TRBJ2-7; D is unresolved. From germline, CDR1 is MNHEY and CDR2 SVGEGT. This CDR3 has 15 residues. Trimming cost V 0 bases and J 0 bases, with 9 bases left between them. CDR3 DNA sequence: TGTGCCAGCAGTTACTCGATCCGGGTCTCCTACGAGCAGTACTTC. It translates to CASSYSIRVSYEQYF.

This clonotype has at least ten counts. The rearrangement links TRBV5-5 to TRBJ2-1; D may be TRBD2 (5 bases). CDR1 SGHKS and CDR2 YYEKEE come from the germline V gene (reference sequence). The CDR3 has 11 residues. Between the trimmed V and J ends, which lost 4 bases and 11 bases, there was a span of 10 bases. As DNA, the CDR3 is TGTGCCAGCAGCCTCGGACTCAAGCAGTTCTTC. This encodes CASSLGLKQFF.

CDR3 region: CSAYSGLAGIGDEQFF. CDR3 nucleotide sequence: TGCAGTGCTTACTCAGGACTAGCGGGAATCGGGGATGAGCAGTTCTTC. This rearrangement joins TRBV20-1 to TRBJ2-1; TRBD2 agrees at 12 bases. Trimming cost V 5 bases and J 8 bases; bases outside gene matches: 13. CDR1 is DFQATT and CDR2 is SNEGSKA in the germline V gene (reference sequence). The CDR3 totals 16 residues.

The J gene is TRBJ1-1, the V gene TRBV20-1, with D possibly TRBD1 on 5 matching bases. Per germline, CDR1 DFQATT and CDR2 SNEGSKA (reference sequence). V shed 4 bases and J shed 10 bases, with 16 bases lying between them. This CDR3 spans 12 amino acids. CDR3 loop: CSATMIRAGAFF. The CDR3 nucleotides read TGCAGTGCTACAATGATCAGGGCAGGAGCTTTCTTT.

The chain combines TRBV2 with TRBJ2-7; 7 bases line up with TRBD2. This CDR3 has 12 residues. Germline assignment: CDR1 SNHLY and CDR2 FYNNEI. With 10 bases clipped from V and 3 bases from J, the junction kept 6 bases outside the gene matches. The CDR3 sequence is CAMGRALYEQYF. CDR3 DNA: TGTGCCATGGGGAGGGCACTCTACGAGCAGTACTTC.